These 9 T cell receptor beta chains share one sample of origin, sequenced in a study of cytomegalovirus exposure and HLA in healthy donors. 60 Vbeta and 13 Jbeta primers were used in PCR. Measured with immunoSEQ multiplex PCR; TCRdb has only the in-frame clones, and not every one. The table lists under 200,000 clones, 82% of them singletons. The specimen sequenced was PBMCs. These receptors came from a man in his forties or fifties in good health and CMV-seropositive.

Of note for this clone: The junction shows a germline mismatch at one end, possibly a read error. The sample has other DNA sequences that encode this CDR3 too. The chain couples TRBV10-3 to TRBJ1-2; a weak D match, TRBD1 (5 bases). From germline, CDR1 is ENHRY and CDR2 SYGVKD. This CDR3 spans 13 amino acids. Here the CDR3 DNA reads TGTGCCATCAGTGAGGACCTGGGGCGGGGCTACACCTTT. Protein: CAISEDLGRGYTF.

Points on this clone: Germline is not matched at one junction end, which may reflect a read error. The chain couples TRBV29-1 to TRBJ2-5; 8 bases map to TRBD2. This CDR3 spans 15 amino acids. Germline loops: CDR1 SQVTM, CDR2 ANQGSEA. CDR3 in amino acids: CSVEEPGRGEETQYF. As DNA, the CDR3 is TGCAGCGTCGAAGAACCCGGGCGGGGGGAAGAGACCCAGTACTTC.

The gene calls are TRBV6-5 and TRBJ2-5; TRBD2 matches at 10 bases. The germline V gene encodes CDR1 MNHEY and CDR2 SVGAGI. J lost 4 bases, V lost 7 bases, and 9 bases had no gene match. This CDR3 region has 15 residues. The CDR3 sequence is CASIPERGGSETQYF. As DNA, the CDR3 is TGTGCCAGCATCCCCGAGCGGGGGGGCTCAGAGACCCAGTACTTC.

The V gene is TRBV6-5, the J gene TRBJ1-6; the D is unclear. Trimming left V 4 bases short and J 6 bases short, with 10 bases between. The germline V gene has CDR1 MNHEY and CDR2 SVGAGI. This CDR3 contains 14 residues. CDR3 in amino acids: CASSFDIPNSPLHF. CDR3 DNA sequence: TGTGCCAGCAGTTTTGACATTCCTAATTCACCCCTCCACTTT.

The rearrangement joins TRBV5-1 to TRBJ1-3; 9 nucleotides match TRBD1. CDR1 and CDR2 (germline): SGHRS, YFSETQ. This CDR3 contains 15 residues. The J segment lost 5 bases and the V segment lost 4 bases, leaving 7 bases of the junction unmatched. The CDR3 DNA reads as TGCGCCAGCAGCGTGGGGACAGGGTTTCGAAACACCATATATTTT. Protein product: CASSVGTGFRNTIYF.

The table lists this clone with a count of one. The rearrangement joins TRBV4-3 to TRBJ2-3, with a possible D match to TRBD2 (6 bases). With 1 base removed from V and 4 bases from J, the gap between germline ends came to 18 bases. This CDR3 spans 17 amino acids. Germline V CDR1 and CDR2: LGHNA, YSLEER. The CDR3 region is CASSQGYRRAWADTQYF. The CDR3 DNA reads TGCGCCAGCAGCCAAGGCTACCGGAGGGCTTGGGCAGATACGCAGTATTTT.

This clone turned up a few times. The V call is TRBV28, the J call TRBJ2-7; 9 nucleotides agree with TRBD1. The CDR3 runs to 15 residues. Losses at the gene ends were 4 bases for V and 3 bases for J; bases not matched to a gene: 7. Germline CDR1 is MDHEN and CDR2 is SYDVKM. The CDR3 region is CASSSGQGLSYEQYF. CDR3 DNA: TGTGCCAGCAGTTCGGGACAGGGATTAAGCTACGAGCAGTACTTC.

The genes are TRBV5-8 and TRBJ1-2; a possible D gene is TRBD1 (6 bases). Trimming left V 4 bases short and J 2 bases short, with 15 bases between. This CDR3 is 15 amino acids long. Per the germline V gene, CDR1 is SGHTS and CDR2 is YDEGEE. The CDR3 reads CASSADRILNYGYTF. In DNA, the CDR3 is TGTGCCAGCAGCGCCGACAGGATTCTGAACTATGGCTACACCTTC. Drawing the rest from reference TRBV5-8 and TRBJ1-2, the complete variable domain is EAGVTQSPTHLIKTRGQQATLRCSPISGHTSVYWYQQALGLGLQFLLWYDEGEERNRGNFPPRFSGRQFPNYSSELNVNALELEDSALYLCASSADRILNYGYTFGSGTRLTVV.

There are a few counts of this clone. This chain uses TRBV29-1 with TRBJ1-1; tentatively, D is TRBD1 (6 bases). The CDR3 is 13 amino acids. In germline, CDR1 is SQVTM, CDR2 ANQGSEA. V gave up 6 bases and J gave up 5 bases, with 16 bases separating them. CDR3: CSVSGTLQTEAFF. CDR3 nucleotide sequence: TGCAGCGTATCCGGGACATTACAAACTGAAGCTTTCTTT.